This T cell receptor (beta chain) was recovered during a study of control samples from healthy donors and cancer patients. Sequencing was performed with immunoSEQ multiplex PCR; in TCRdb, only in-frame clones are kept and a portion is missing. The sample shows about 140,000 clones, 91% of them seen only once. Only a few counts were recorded for this clone. The CDR3 covers 16 residues. After removal of 1 base from V and 5 bases from J, the junction contained 8 bases not matched to a gene. Germline CDR1 SGHDT, CDR2 YYEEEE. The receptor comes from a young man in good health. Sequencing input: blood. The chain employs TRBV5-6 and TRBJ1-4; 7 bases match TRBD1. The CDR3 here is CASSLRGPPTNEKLFF. In DNA, the CDR3 is TGTGCCAGCAGCTTGAGGGGGCCCCCGACAAATGAAAAACTGTTTTTT. Filled out from reference TRBV5-6 and TRBJ1-4, the complete variable domain reads DAGVTQSPTHLIKTRGQQVTLRCSPKSGHDTVSWYQQALGQGPQFIFQYYEEEERQRGNFPDRFSGHQFPNYSSELNVNALLLGDSALYLCASSLRGPPTNEKLFFGSGTQLSVL.